This T cell receptor beta chain was sequenced during a study of cytomegalovirus exposure and HLA in healthy donors. The V gene end was trimmed by 7 bases and the J gene end by 4 bases; junction bases not matched to a gene: 6. The CDR3 is 14 amino acids. Germline CDR1 SNHLY, CDR2 FYNNEI. Study findings and constraints: The Asian-associated ancestry cluster reportedly had fewer N-insertions than the roughly 670-donor mean in a later analysis. Researchers reported in a later analysis that common viral pathogens appeared linked to several top clusters. Sequencing depth across donors, presence/absence analyses assumed, was roughly uniform.

On this clone itself: What it binds is unknown.

The primer mix had 60 Vbeta and 13 Jbeta primers. The authors' processing: Some 9.9 million of about 80 million unique TCR beta chains were shared, per a later count. Produced via immunoSEQ multiplex PCR; TCRdb's table is partial and in-frame only. V and J calls and clone size are those listed in that table; D and trimming were worked out from the DNA. In the table there are about 120,000 clones, about two thirds of which are singletons. The receptor comes from a man aged 30 to 45 in good health and CMV-seronegative. The rearrangement links TRBV2 to TRBJ1-2; TRBD1 aligns across 10 bases. Source material: PBMCs. CDR3 in DNA: TGTGCCAGCACCTGGGGACAGGGGAGCTATGGCTACACCTTC. Protein sequence: CASTWGQGSYGYTF.